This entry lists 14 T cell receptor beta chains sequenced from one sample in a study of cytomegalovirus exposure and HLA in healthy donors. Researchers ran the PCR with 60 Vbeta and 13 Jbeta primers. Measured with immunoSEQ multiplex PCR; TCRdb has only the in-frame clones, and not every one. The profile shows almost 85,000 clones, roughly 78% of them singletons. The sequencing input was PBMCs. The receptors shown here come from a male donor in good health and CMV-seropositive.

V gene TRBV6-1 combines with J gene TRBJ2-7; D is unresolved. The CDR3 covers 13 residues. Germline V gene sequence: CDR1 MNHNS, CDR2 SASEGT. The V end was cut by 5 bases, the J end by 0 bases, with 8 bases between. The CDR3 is CASSPIFSYEQYF. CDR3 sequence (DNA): TGTGCCAGCAGTCCTATTTTCTCCTACGAGCAGTACTTC.

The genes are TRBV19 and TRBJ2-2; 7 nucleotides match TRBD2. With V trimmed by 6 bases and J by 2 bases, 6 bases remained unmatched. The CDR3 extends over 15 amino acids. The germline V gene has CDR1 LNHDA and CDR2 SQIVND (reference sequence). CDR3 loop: CASSPSGRNTGELFF. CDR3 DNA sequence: TGTGCCAGTAGCCCTAGCGGCAGAAACACCGGGGAGCTGTTTTTT.

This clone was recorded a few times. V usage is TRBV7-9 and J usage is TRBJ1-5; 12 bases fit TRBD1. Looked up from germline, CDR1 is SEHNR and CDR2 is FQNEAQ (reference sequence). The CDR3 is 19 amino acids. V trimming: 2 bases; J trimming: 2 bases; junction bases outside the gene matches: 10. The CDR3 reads CASSLITGTGGLGNQPQHF. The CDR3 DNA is TGTGCCAGCAGCTTAATAACCGGGACAGGGGGCTTGGGCAATCAGCCCCAGCATTTT.

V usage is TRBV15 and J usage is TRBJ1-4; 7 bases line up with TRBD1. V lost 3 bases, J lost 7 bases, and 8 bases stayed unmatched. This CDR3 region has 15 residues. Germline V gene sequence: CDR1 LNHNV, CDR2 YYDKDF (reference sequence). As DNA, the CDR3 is TGTGCCACCAGCAGCCAAGGACAGGCTACTGAAAAACTGTTTTTT. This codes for CATSSQGQATEKLFF.

The CDR3 DNA reads as TGTGCCAGCAGCTCGCGAACCTCTGGGGCCAACGTCCTGACTTTC. Translated: CASSSRTSGANVLTF. The V call is TRBV5-5, the J call TRBJ2-6; D ambiguous. V lost 3 bases, J lost 0 bases, and 7 bases lay in between. CDR1 and CDR2 (germline): SGHKS, YYEKEE (reference sequence). There are 15 residues in the CDR3. The full variable domain, its missing parts supplied by reference TRBV5-5 and TRBJ2-6, is DAGVTQSPTHLIKTRGQQVTLRCSPISGHKSVSWYQQVLGQGPQFIFQYYEKEERGRGNFPDRFSARQFPNYSSELNVNALLLGDSALYLCASSSRTSGANVLTFGAGSRLTVL.

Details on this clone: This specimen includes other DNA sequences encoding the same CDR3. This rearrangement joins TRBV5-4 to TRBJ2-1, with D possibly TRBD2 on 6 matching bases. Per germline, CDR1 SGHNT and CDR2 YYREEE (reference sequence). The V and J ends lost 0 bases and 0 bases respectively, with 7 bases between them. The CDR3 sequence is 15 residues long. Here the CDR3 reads CASSLDGGSYNEQFF. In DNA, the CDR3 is TGTGCCAGCAGCTTGGACGGGGGCTCCTACAATGAGCAGTTCTTC. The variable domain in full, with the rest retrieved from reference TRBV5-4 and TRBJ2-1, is ETGVTQSPTHLIKTRGQQVTLRCSSQSGHNTVSWYQQALGQGPQFIFQYYREEENGRGNFPPRFSGLQFPNYSSELNVNALELDDSALYLCASSLDGGSYNEQFFGPGTRLTVL.

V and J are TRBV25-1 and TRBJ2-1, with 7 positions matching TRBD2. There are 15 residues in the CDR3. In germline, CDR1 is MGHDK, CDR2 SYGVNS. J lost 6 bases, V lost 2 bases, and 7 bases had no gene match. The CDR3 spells CASSENLLAANEQFF. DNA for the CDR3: TGTGCCAGCAGTGAAAACCTCCTAGCGGCCAATGAGCAGTTCTTC. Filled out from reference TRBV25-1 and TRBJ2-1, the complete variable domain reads EADIYQTPRYLVIGTGKKITLECSQTMGHDKMYWYQQDPGMELHLIHYSYGVNSTEKGDLSSESTVSRIRTEHFPLTLESARPSHTSQYLCASSENLLAANEQFFGPGTRLTVL.

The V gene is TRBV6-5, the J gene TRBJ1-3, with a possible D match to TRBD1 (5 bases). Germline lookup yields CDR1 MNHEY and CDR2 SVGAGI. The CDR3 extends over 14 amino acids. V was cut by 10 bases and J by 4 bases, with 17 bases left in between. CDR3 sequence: CATSGGTGGNTIYF. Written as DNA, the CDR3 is TGTGCCACGTCTGGGGGGACGGGAGGAAACACCATATATTTT.

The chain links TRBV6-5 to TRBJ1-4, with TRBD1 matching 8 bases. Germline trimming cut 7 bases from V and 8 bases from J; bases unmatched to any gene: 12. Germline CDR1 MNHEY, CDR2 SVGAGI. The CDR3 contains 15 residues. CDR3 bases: TGTGCCAGCACAATAAACAGGGGGATGGGGGAAAAACTGTTTTTT. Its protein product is CASTINRGMGEKLFF.

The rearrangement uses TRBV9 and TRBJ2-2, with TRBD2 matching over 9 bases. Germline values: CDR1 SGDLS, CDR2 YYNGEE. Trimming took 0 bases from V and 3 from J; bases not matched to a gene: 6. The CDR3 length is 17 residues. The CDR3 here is CASSVGSGRRYTGELFF. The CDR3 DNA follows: TGTGCCAGCAGCGTAGGAAGCGGGAGGAGGTACACCGGGGAGCTGTTTTTT.

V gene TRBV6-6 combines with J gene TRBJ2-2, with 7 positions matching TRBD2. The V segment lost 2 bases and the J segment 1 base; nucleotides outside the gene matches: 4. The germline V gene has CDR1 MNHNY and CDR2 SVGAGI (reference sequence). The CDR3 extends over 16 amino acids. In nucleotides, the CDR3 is TGTGCCAGCAGTTACACCCCTAGCGGGAACACCGGGGAGCTGTTTTTT. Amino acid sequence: CASSYTPSGNTGELFF.

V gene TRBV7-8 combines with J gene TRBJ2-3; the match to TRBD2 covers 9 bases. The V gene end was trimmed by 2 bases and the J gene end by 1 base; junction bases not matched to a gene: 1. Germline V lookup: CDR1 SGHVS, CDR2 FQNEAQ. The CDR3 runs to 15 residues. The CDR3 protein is CASSLLAGGTDTQYF. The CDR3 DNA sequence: TGTGCCAGCAGCTTATTAGCGGGGGGCACAGATACGCAGTATTTT.

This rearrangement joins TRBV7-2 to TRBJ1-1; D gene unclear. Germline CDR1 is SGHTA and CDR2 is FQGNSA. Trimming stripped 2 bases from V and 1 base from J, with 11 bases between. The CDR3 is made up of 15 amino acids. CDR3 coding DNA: TGTGCCAGCAGCTTAAAAGGCGGGTGGAACACTGAAGCTTTCTTT. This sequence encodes CASSLKGGWNTEAFF.

The CDR3 DNA sequence: TGTGCCAGCAGTTACCGTGGACTAGCGTCCTACGAGCAGTACTTC. Translated: CASSYRGLASYEQYF. The chain is built from TRBV6-5 and TRBJ2-5, with TRBD2 identical over 9 bases. The end of the DNA aligns better with TRBJ2-7, so the J call may be wrong. This CDR3 comprises 15 residues. The germline CDR1 and CDR2 sequences are MNHEY and SVGAGI.